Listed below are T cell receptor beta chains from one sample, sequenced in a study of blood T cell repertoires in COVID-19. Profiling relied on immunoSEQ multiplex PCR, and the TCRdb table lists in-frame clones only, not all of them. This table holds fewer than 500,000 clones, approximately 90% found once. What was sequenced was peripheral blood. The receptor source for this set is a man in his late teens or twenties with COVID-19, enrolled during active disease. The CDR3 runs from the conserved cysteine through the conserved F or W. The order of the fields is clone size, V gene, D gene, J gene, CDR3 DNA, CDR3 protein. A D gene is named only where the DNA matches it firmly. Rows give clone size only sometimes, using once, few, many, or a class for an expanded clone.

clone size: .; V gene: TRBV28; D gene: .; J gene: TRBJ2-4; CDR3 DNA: TGTGCCAGCAGTGGGACCTCACAGGGAAACATTCAGTACTTC; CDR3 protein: CASSGTSQGNIQYF
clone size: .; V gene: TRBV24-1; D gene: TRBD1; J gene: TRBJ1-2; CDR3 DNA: TGTGCCACCAGTGCTGGACAGGGCTATGGCTACACCTTC; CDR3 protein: CATSAGQGYGYTF
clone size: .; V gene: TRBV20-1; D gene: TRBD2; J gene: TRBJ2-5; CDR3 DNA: TGCAGTGCTAGTAAGCCGGCGGTAGCGGGAGAGACCCAGTACTTC; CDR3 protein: CSASKPAVAGETQYF
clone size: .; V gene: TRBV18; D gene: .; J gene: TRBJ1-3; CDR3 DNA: TGTGCCAGCTCACCCACAGGGTCGGCTGGAAACACCATATATTTT; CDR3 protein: CASSPTGSAGNTIYF
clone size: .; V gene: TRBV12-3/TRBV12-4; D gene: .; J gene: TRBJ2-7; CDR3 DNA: TGTGCCAGCCGGGACGGGGGAGCCTACGAGCAGTACTTC; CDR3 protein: CASRDGGAYEQYF
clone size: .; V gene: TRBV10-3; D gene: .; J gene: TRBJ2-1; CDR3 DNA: TGTGCCATCAAGAATCCGGGACTCAATGAGCAGTTCTTC; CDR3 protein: CAIKNPGLNEQFF
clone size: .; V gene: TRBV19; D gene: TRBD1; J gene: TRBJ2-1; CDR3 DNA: TGTGCCAGTAGTATAGTGGGGGGACAGGGATACAATGAGCAGTTCTTC; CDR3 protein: CASSIVGGQGYNEQFF
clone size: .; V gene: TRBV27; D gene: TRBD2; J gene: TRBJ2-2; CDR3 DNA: TGTGCCAGCAGTTTATCGGCGGGACTAGCGTCGGGCACCGGGGAGCTGTTTTTT; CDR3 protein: CASSLSAGLASGTGELFF
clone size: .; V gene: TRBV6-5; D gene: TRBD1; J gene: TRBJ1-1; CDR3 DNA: TGTGCCAGCAGTAACAGGGGGGTCACTGAAGCTTTCTTT; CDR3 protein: CASSNRGVTEAFF
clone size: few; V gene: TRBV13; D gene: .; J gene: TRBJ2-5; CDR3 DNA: TGTGCCAGCAGCTTAGAACTAAAGTCAGAGACCCAGTACTTC; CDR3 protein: CASSLELKSETQYF
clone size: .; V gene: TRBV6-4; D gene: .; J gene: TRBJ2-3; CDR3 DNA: TGTGCCAGCAGTGACACTAGGACTAGCACAGATACGCAGTATTTT; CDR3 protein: CASSDTRTSTDTQYF
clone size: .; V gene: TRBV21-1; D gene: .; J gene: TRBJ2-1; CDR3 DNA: TGTGCCAGCAGCAAAACCGCGGGACAGGGTGGTGGTGAGCAGTTCTTC; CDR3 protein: CASSKTAGQGGGEQFF
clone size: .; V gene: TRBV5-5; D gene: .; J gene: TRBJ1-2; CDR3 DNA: TGTGCCAGCAGCTTGGCCGGTCAGGGGTTCTATGGCTACACCTTC; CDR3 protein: CASSLAGQGFYGYTF
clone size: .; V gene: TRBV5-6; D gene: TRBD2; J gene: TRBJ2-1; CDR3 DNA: TGTGCCAGCAGCTTGGGACTAGCTATCTATGAGCAGTTCTTC; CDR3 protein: CASSLGLAIYEQFF
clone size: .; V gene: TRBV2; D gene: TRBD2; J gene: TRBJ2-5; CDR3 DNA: TGTGCCAGCGGACTAGCGGGGGGCGGGGAGACCCAGTACTTC; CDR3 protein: CASGLAGGGETQYF
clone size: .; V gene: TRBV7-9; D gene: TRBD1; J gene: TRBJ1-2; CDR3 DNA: TGTGCCAGCAGCTTAGGTGCAGGGGGCTTTAATGGCTACACCTTC; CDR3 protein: CASSLGAGGFNGYTF
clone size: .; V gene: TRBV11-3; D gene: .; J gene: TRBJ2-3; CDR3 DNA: TGTGCCAGCACCCGGGGGCTAGCGGAAACAGATACGCAGTATTTT; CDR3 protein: CASTRGLAETDTQYF
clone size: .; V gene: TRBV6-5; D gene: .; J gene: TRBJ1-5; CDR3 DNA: TGTGCCAGCAGCGCCCGGGGGGCGAATCAGCCCCAGCATTTT; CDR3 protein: CASSARGANQPQHF